A selection of T cell receptor beta chains follows, all from one sample in a study of beta chain features in type 1 diabetes. Produced via immunoSEQ multiplex PCR; TCRdb's table is partial and in-frame only. The table records roughly 280,000 clones, roughly 24% of them present only once. Sequenced sample: naive CD4+ T cells from blood. These receptors came from a woman in her thirties with type 1 diabetes. Both conserved end residues are part of each CDR3. A D gene is named only where the DNA matches it firmly. Clone size is given for some rows only: seen once, a few or many times, or a class if the clone is expanded.

TRBV29-1,TRBD1,TRBJ2-7,-,14,TGCAGCGTGGGCGGGGACAGGGCCTCCTACGAGCAGTACTTC,CSVGGDRASYEQYF
TRBV5-1,-,TRBJ2-6,-,13,TGCGCAACAGGTTTCTCTGGGGCCAACGTCCTGACTTTC,CATGFSGANVLTF
TRBV4-2,TRBD2,TRBJ2-7,-,16,TGTGCCAGCAGCCACCATGGGACTAGCGGGAGCTACGAGCAGTACTTC,CASSHHGTSGSYEQYF
TRBV14,-,TRBJ2-1,-,15,TGTGCCAGCAGCCATCAAGGGGTGGGATACAATGAGCAGTTCTTC,CASSHQGVGYNEQFF
TRBV30,-,TRBJ2-3,-,12,TGTGCCTGGGCACTAGGGCCAGATACGCAGTATTTT,CAWALGPDTQYF
TRBV5-1,-,TRBJ1-1,-,12,TGCGCCAGCAGCTATTCCGGGAGTGAAGCTTTCTTT,CASSYSGSEAFF
TRBV6-5,TRBD1,TRBJ1-4,-,15,TGTGCCAGCAGTTACTCTAGGACAGGGGACGAAAAACTGTTTTTT,CASSYSRTGDEKLFF
TRBV4-2,TRBD2,TRBJ2-5,few,14,TGTGCCAGCTCCGAGCGGGGTGGGGCGGAGACCCAGTACTTC,CASSERGGAETQYF
TRBV10-3,TRBD1,TRBJ2-3,few,16,TGTGCCATCAGACCTACGGACAGGGGACCTTCGGATACGCAGTATTTT,CAIRPTDRGPSDTQYF
TRBV5-4,TRBD1,TRBJ2-3,few,16,TGTGCCAGCAGCTTGGGGGGGACAGGGTTCACAGATACGCAGTATTTT,CASSLGGTGFTDTQYF
TRBV7-9,-,TRBJ2-7,few,15,TGTGCCAGCAGCTTCCCCGGAGAGGGCGGCTACGAGCAGTACTTC,CASSFPGEGGYEQYF
TRBV29-1,TRBD1,TRBJ2-7,few,14,TGCAGCGTTGCCTTGGGACAGGGACGCTACGAGCAGTACTTC,CSVALGQGRYEQYF
TRBV29-1,TRBD1,TRBJ1-2,few,14,TGCAGCGCCGCACCTAGGGGGCGCGAGTATGGCTACACCTTC,CSAAPRGREYGYTF
TRBV4-1,-,TRBJ2-2,-,12,TGCGCCAGCAGCCTAGTTGCCGGGGAGCTGTTTTTT,CASSLVAGELFF
TRBV28,TRBD2,TRBJ2-6,-,17,TGTGCCAGCAGTCGGGATGGGGGGGTAGCTGGGGCCAACGTCCTGACTTTC,CASSRDGGVAGANVLTF
TRBV6-5,TRBD1,TRBJ2-1,-,15,TGTGCCAGCAGTCTGACAGGGCTGGCCTACAATGAGCAGTTCTTC,CASSLTGLAYNEQFF
TRBV7-9,TRBD2,TRBJ2-6,-,18,TGTGCCAGCAGCGTCAACCAGCGGGGAGTAGCCGGGGCCAACGTCCTGACTTTC,CASSVNQRGVAGANVLTF
TRBV18,TRBD1,TRBJ1-1,-,16,TGTGCCAGCTCACCACCTAAGGGGGCTCGGCCCACTGAAGCTTTCTTT,CASSPPKGARPTEAFF
TRBV30,-,TRBJ2-3,few,11,TGTGCCTGGACCCTAGCAGATACGCAGTATTTT,CAWTLADTQYF
TRBV18,TRBD2,TRBJ2-1,-,16,TGTGCCAGCTCACTACAGACTAGCCCGACCTACAATGAGCAGTTCTTC,CASSLQTSPTYNEQFF
TRBV13,-,TRBJ1-1,few,13,TGTGCCAGCAGCTCGACAAGGAACACTGAAGCTTTCTTT,CASSSTRNTEAFF
TRBV7-9,-,TRBJ2-1,few,12,TGTGCCAGCAGCTTGACTAGTAATGAGCAGTTCTTC,CASSLTSNEQFF
TRBV7-2,TRBD1,TRBJ1-5,-,15,TGTGCCAGCAGCCCGGGACAGGGGGCCGCTCAGCCCCAGCATTTT,CASSPGQGAAQPQHF
TRBV7-3,TRBD1,TRBJ1-2,few,14,TGTGCCAGCAGCTCGCTAATGAAGCCGGGACAGACATACTTC,CASSSLMKPGQTYF
TRBV9,TRBD2,TRBJ2-1,few,15,TGTGCCAGCAGCGTAGTTCCTAGCGGGATTGGTGAGCAGTTCTTC,CASSVVPSGIGEQFF
TRBV29-1,TRBD2,TRBJ2-7,few,15,TGCAGCGTGCGCACTAGCGGGAGGCCCTCCTACGAGCAGTACTTC,CSVRTSGRPSYEQYF
TRBV2,TRBD1,TRBJ1-5,few,14,TGTGCCAGCATGACAGGGAATAGCAATCAGCCCCAGCATTTT,CASMTGNSNQPQHF
TRBV25-1,-,TRBJ1-5,few,13,TGTGCCAGCAGTGTAGACACCAATCAGCCCCAGCATTTT,CASSVDTNQPQHF
TRBV30,TRBD2,TRBJ2-1,few,15,TGTGCCTGGACCTCCGGGACTAGCGCTTACAATGAGCAGTTCTTC,CAWTSGTSAYNEQFF
TRBV29-1,-,TRBJ1-4,-,15,TGCAGCGTTGAAGAAGAGCGGGGGACTAATGAAAAACTGTTTTTT,CSVEEERGTNEKLFF
TRBV29-1,-,TRBJ1-1,few,13,TGCAGCGCTGCGGGGGGGGGTTACACTGAAGCTTTCTTT,CSAAGGGYTEAFF
TRBV28,TRBD2,TRBJ2-7,-,15,TGTGCCAGCAGCGCCCCCACTAGCGGAGGACGAGAGCAGTACTTC,CASSAPTSGGREQYF
TRBV15,-,TRBJ2-6,few,16,TGTGCCACCGGTTACGGAGGTGATTCGGGGGCCAACGTCCTGACTTTC,CATGYGGDSGANVLTF
TRBV25-1,TRBD2,TRBJ2-3,few,15,TGTGCCAGCAGTCACCTAGCGGGGAGGGGAGATACGCAGTATTTT,CASSHLAGRGDTQYF
TRBV11-2,-,TRBJ1-4,-,13,TGTGCCAGCAGCCCGTCTGAGGGTGAAAAACTGTTTTTT,CASSPSEGEKLFF
TRBV18,TRBD1,TRBJ2-3,-,15,TGTGCCAGCTCACCAGACAGGGTCTCGGGGGATACGCAGTATTTT,CASSPDRVSGDTQYF
TRBV28,TRBD1,TRBJ1-2,-,14,TGTGCCAGCACCGGACAGGGGGCCGGCTATGGCTACACCTTC,CASTGQGAGYGYTF
TRBV5-1,-,TRBJ2-3,-,19,TGCGCCAGCAGCTTGGTGGTCCTGGGTAGCGGAACTAGCACAGATACGCAGTATTTT,CASSLVVLGSGTSTDTQYF
TRBV4-1,-,TRBJ1-2,few,17,TGCGCCAGCAGCCTCCCGGCACAGACCATTGCAAAGTATGGCTACACCTTC,CASSLPAQTIAKYGYTF
TRBV10-2,-,TRBJ2-5,few,12,TGCGCCAGCGCCATCTATCAAGAGACCCAGTACTTC,CASAIYQETQYF
TRBV2,TRBD2,TRBJ2-3,-,13,TGTGCCAGCGGGCGGGAGGGCACAGATACGCAGTATTTT,CASGREGTDTQYF
TRBV7-9,TRBD2,TRBJ2-7,-,15,TGTGCCAGCAGCCTACTAGCGGACCTGTCCTACGAGCAGTACTTC,CASSLLADLSYEQYF
TRBV21-1,-,TRBJ1-5,few,13,TGTGCCAGCAGCAATTCCGGCAATCAGCCCCAGCATTTT,CASSNSGNQPQHF
TRBV7-9,-,TRBJ2-5,-,13,TGTGCCAGCAGCTCACAGGGAAGAGAGACCCAGTACTTC,CASSSQGRETQYF
TRBV6-1,-,TRBJ2-1,-,15,TGTGCCAGCGCGGTACCCAGAGCAATGACCAATGAGCAGTTCTTC,CASAVPRAMTNEQFF
TRBV30,-,TRBJ1-1,few,10,TGTGCCCACGGACATCCGAGAGCTTTCTTT,CAHGHPRAFF
TRBV4-1,-,TRBJ1-2,few,16,TGCGCCAGCAAGGGTACCCCGGGGGAGTCGTACTATGGCTACACCTTC,CASKGTPGESYYGYTF
TRBV30,TRBD1,TRBJ1-2,-,17,TGTGCCTCGGACGGGGGCCCTCAACAGGGGGTGAACTATGGCTACACCTTC,CASDGGPQQGVNYGYTF
TRBV30,-,TRBJ1-1,-,12,TGTGCCTGGAGACAGGTCCACACTGAAGCTTTCTTT,CAWRQVHTEAFF
TRBV29-1,TRBD1,TRBJ1-1,-,13,TGCAGCGCCTCCGGGACAGGGAACACTGAAGCTTTCTTT,CSASGTGNTEAFF
TRBV11-2,TRBD1,TRBJ2-3,-,14,TGTGCCAGCAGCAAAGGGACAGACACAGATACGCAGTATTTT,CASSKGTDTDTQYF
TRBV6-5,TRBD1,TRBJ2-7,few,15,TGTGCCAGCAGTTACCCGGGACAGGGCGTGGACGAGCAGTACTTC,CASSYPGQGVDEQYF
TRBV30,TRBD2,TRBJ2-1,-,14,TGTGCCTGGAGGCAAGCGGGAGGTGCTAATGAGCAGTTCTTC,CAWRQAGGANEQFF
TRBV5-1,TRBD1,TRBJ2-7,-,14,TGCGCCAGCAGCTTGCAGGGGGCCTCCTACGAGCAGTACTTC,CASSLQGASYEQYF
TRBV30,TRBD1,TRBJ1-1,few,14,TGTGCCTATTCAACGACAGGGAGTACTACTGAAGCTTTCTTT,CAYSTTGSTTEAFF
TRBV6-5,TRBD1,TRBJ1-2,few,16,TGTGCCAGCAGTTACCTCTCCCATGCGGGACAGGGAGGCTACACCTTC,CASSYLSHAGQGGYTF
TRBV9,TRBD1,TRBJ1-1,few,14,TGTGCCAGCACCCGGACAGGGATGAACACTGAAGCTTTCTTT,CASTRTGMNTEAFF
TRBV25-1,TRBD1,TRBJ1-3,once,17,TGTGCCAGCAGTGAATACTCCCGGACAGGGGGCAGAAACACCATATATTTT,CASSEYSRTGGRNTIYF
TRBV30,TRBD2,TRBJ2-3,few,15,TGTGCCTGGAGTAGGGCTAGCGGATCCACAGATACGCAGTATTTT,CAWSRASGSTDTQYF